A selection of T cell receptor beta chains follows, all from one sample in a study of identical twins. One entry per CDR3 protein, called by TCRdb with MiXCR from the 5' RACE reads. The sample yields around 530,000 distinct CDR3 sequences, roughly 15% seen once. A further study also used this sample, focusing on yellow fever vaccine responses in identical twins.

Sequenced input: CD4+ T cells sorted from blood. These receptors all stem from a woman aged 18-29 years in good health. The conserved cysteine and the conserved F or W are not part of the CDR3 here.

V gene	J gene	CDR3 protein
TRBV20-1	TRBJ2-7	SGLAGQAYEQY
TRBV25-1	TRBJ2-2	ATKTGGAANTGELF
TRBV2	TRBJ2-5	ASRDYQETQY
TRBV28	TRBJ1-2	ASRTGALGYT
TRBV5-1	TRBJ1-3	ASSLNSGTATGNTIY
TRBV6-5	TRBJ2-5	ASSYRWDRPQETQY
TRBV4-1	TRBJ2-2	ASSRGGAVGELF
TRBV6-1	TRBJ2-2	ACSLGTGLTGELF
TRBV11-2	TRBJ2-3	ASSSPSGGVGSQY
TRBV20-1	TRBJ2-1	SASGASGRDNEQF
TRBV5-6	TRBJ2-3	ASSFNSGTSGRGADTQY
TRBV12-5	TRBJ2-2	ASGLGLAGRRTGELF
TRBV12-3/TRBV12-4	TRBJ1-2	ASSPPTGAGYT
TRBV6-2/TRBV6-3	TRBJ2-7	ASRQPARYEQY
TRBV2	TRBJ2-3	ASSKMGREISTDTQY
TRBV6-2/TRBV6-3	TRBJ2-1	ASSKGLAVYNEQF
TRBV18	TRBJ2-7	ASSPSRGLGYEQY
TRBV13	TRBJ2-7	ASSLSLEQY
TRBV15	TRBJ2-1	ATSRGTTRNNEQF
TRBV6-1	TRBJ2-3	ASSEVLQADTQY
TRBV7-9	TRBJ2-3	ASQGTDTQY
TRBV9	TRBJ1-6	ASSVYSSYNSPLH
TRBV5-1	TRBJ2-2	ASSTGTVVTGELF
TRBV29-1	TRBJ2-3	SSRSGSSADTQY
TRBV28	TRBJ2-7	ASSHRGRTYEQY
TRBV6-2/TRBV6-3	TRBJ2-1	ASSYPSGSGSYNEQF
TRBV12-3/TRBV12-4	TRBJ2-1	ASSFLTGGEQF
TRBV7-9	TRBJ2-3	ASSPFGSTDTQY
TRBV4-2	TRBJ2-2	ASSHQRTGGGELF
TRBV24-1	TRBJ2-5	ATSDTGTGGETQY
TRBV6-2/TRBV6-3	TRBJ2-7	ASSWTSGRAEQY
TRBV7-8	TRBJ2-1	ASSLDLASYNEQF
TRBV2	TRBJ2-5	ASSETGGVETQY
TRBV28	TRBJ1-5	AVRGGYSNQPQH
TRBV12-3/TRBV12-4	TRBJ2-2	ASSLLGQNTGELF
TRBV12-3/TRBV12-4	TRBJ2-2	ASSPEGDTGELF
TRBV11-2	TRBJ2-5	ASSLVAGGKETQY
TRBV28	TRBJ1-1	ASSIGGAAKQAF
TRBV7-9	TRBJ1-5	ASSLEGLNQPQH
TRBV5-1	TRBJ2-3	ASSPSGHTDTQY
TRBV27	TRBJ1-4	ASSPRGHSNEKLF
TRBV29-1	TRBJ2-5	SVQALGETQY
TRBV4-1	TRBJ2-3	ASSPAGTFSTDTQY
TRBV14	TRBJ2-2	ASKLAGYGELF
TRBV12-3/TRBV12-4	TRBJ2-3	ASSFQVTDTQY
TRBV10-1	TRBJ2-3	ASSRTGVVTDTQY
TRBV12-3/TRBV12-4	TRBJ2-5	ASSPGTTLGGETQY
TRBV27	TRBJ2-5	ASMGIPQETQY
TRBV25-1	TRBJ2-7	ASSDPGLAVEEQY
TRBV28	TRBJ2-5	ASSFSGLVVFQETQY
TRBV5-1	TRBJ2-3	ASSFSPPNFGGTSTDTQY